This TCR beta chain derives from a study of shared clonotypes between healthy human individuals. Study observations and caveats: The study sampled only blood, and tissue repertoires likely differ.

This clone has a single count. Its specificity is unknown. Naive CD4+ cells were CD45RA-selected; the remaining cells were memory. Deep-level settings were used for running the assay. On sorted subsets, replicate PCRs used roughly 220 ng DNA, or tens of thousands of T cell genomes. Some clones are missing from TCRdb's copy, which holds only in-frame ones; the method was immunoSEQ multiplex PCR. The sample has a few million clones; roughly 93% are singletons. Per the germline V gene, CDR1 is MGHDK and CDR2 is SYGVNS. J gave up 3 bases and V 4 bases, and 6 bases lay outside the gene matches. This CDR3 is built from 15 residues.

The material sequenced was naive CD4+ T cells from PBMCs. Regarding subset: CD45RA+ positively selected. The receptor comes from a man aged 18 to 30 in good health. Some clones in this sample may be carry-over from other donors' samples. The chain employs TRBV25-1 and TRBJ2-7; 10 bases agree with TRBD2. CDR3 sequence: CASSVAGGTFYEQYF. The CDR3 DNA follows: TGTGCCAGCAGTGTAGCGGGAGGCACATTCTACGAGCAGTACTTC.